The 29 T cell receptor beta chains reported below all come from one sample, sequenced in a study of blood T cell repertoires in COVID-19. Measured with immunoSEQ multiplex PCR; TCRdb has only the in-frame clones, and not every one. The sample carries about 130,000 clones, about four fifths recorded once. Input material: peripheral blood. Receptors were obtained from a woman in her 70s with COVID-19, enrolled during active disease.

V usage is TRBV18 and J usage is TRBJ1-2; TRBD1 agrees at 8 bases. This CDR3 is 15 amino acids long. CDR1 is KGHSH, CDR2 LQKENI, per germline. With 3 bases clipped from V and 0 bases from J, the junction kept 3 bases outside the gene matches. The CDR3 sequence: CASSPGQVPNYGYTF. CDR3 DNA sequence: TGTGCCAGCTCACCGGGACAGGTCCCTAACTATGGCTACACCTTC.

The chain uses TRBV5-1 and TRBJ2-1; maybe TRBD2 (6 bases). This CDR3 is built from 14 residues. V lost 0 bases to trimming and J lost 6 bases, with 10 bases between them. Germline CDR1 reads SGHRS; CDR2 reads YFSETQ. The CDR3 spells CASSLGPGGNEQFF. In nucleotides, the CDR3 is TGCGCCAGCAGCTTGGGCCCCGGGGGCAATGAGCAGTTCTTC.

The chain couples TRBV30 to TRBJ1-2, with TRBD1 as a possible D gene (6 bases). This CDR3 is built from 12 residues. Germline V gene lookup returns CDR1 GTSNPN and CDR2 SVGIG (reference sequence). V lost 6 bases to trimming and J lost 8 bases, with 16 bases between them. CDR3 sequence: CACPHRVGGYTF. The CDR3, as DNA: TGTGCCTGCCCGCACAGGGTGGGAGGCTACACCTTC. The full variable domain, with the rest looked up from reference TRBV30 and TRBJ1-2, is SQTIHQWPATLVQPVGSPLSLECTVEGTSNPNLYWYRQAAGRGLQLLFYSVGIGQISSEVPQNLSASRPQDRQFILSSKKLLLSDSGFYLCACPHRVGGYTFGSGTRLTVV.

The V call is TRBV6-5, the J call TRBJ2-5; the D gene is possibly TRBD2 (5 bases). The CDR3 extends over 13 amino acids. The germline gives CDR1 MNHEY, CDR2 SVGAGI. Trimming shortened V by 5 bases and J by 5 bases, and 12 bases separated the two germline ends. CDR3 residues: CASSPGVGETQYF. CDR3 sequence (DNA): TGTGCCAGCAGTCCCGGGGTGGGTGAGACCCAGTACTTC.

The chain uses TRBV5-4 and TRBJ2-3; 10 positions agree with TRBD2. V lost 4 bases to trimming and J lost 0 bases; unmatched junction nucleotides: 8. The CDR3 contains 17 residues. Germline loops: CDR1 SGHNT, CDR2 YYREEE (reference sequence). CDR3 amino acids: CASSSGGDVASTDTQYF. Written as DNA, the CDR3 is TGTGCCAGCAGCAGCGGGGGGGACGTAGCTAGCACAGATACGCAGTATTTT.

V usage is TRBV18 and J usage is TRBJ1-5; D may be TRBD1 (5 bases). Trimming shortened V by 6 bases and J by 6 bases, and 18 bases separated the two germline ends. CDR1 is KGHSH and CDR2 is LQKENI in the germline V gene. This CDR3 comprises 15 residues. This CDR3 reads CASSRGVGRGQPQHF. The CDR3, as DNA: TGTGCCAGCTCCAGAGGGGTCGGGAGGGGTCAGCCCCAGCATTTT.

The chain combines TRBV15 with TRBJ1-1; the match to TRBD1 covers 7 bases. Germline loops: CDR1 LNHNV, CDR2 YYDKDF (reference sequence). V shed 8 bases, J shed 3 bases, and the junction held 12 bases outside the gene matches. The CDR3 spans 15 residues. The CDR3 loop reads CATVRDLTGDTEAFF. CDR3 sequence (DNA): TGTGCCACCGTCCGGGACCTTACAGGGGACACTGAAGCTTTCTTT.

A few counts support this clone. V gene TRBV28 combines with J gene TRBJ1-2; a weak D match, TRBD1 (5 bases). V was clipped by 1 base and J by 1 base, with 7 bases between them. There are 14 residues in the CDR3. Germline values: CDR1 MDHEN, CDR2 SYDVKM. CDR3 bases: TGTGCCAGCAGTTTATCCAGGGTTAACTATGGCTACACCTTC. Translation gives CASSLSRVNYGYTF.

A single count supports this clone. The chain couples TRBV5-3 to TRBJ2-7; D remains ambiguous. TRBV5-3 is an open reading frame, and its role is uncertain. Between the trimmed V and J ends, which lost 6 bases and 5 bases, there was a span of 18 bases. CDR3 size: 14 residues. The CDR3 nucleotides are TGTGCCAGAATTAATCAAAAGCCGGTCCACGAGCAGTACTTC. Protein product: CARINQKPVHEQYF.

This clone was recorded only once. The chain couples TRBV9 to TRBJ1-1, with 8 positions matching TRBD1. The V segment lost 2 bases and the J segment 8 bases; nucleotides outside the gene matches: 8. This CDR3 contains 14 residues. The germline V gene has CDR1 SGDLS and CDR2 YYNGEE. CDR3 sequence reads: CASSVDRGLGEAFF. The CDR3 DNA follows: TGTGCCAGCAGCGTCGACAGGGGCCTAGGGGAAGCTTTCTTT. Complete variable domain (other parts from reference TRBV9 and TRBJ1-1): DSGVTQTPKHLITATGQRVTLRCSPRSGDLSVYWYQQSLDQGLQFLIQYYNGEERAKGNILERFSAQQFPDLHSELNLSSLELGDSALYFCASSVDRGLGEAFFGQGTRLTVV.

The chain joins TRBV29-1 to TRBJ2-1, with D maybe TRBD2 (7 bases). The CDR3 spans 13 residues. Trimming left V 3 bases short and J 9 bases short, with 15 bases between. Germline CDR1 reads SQVTM; CDR2 reads ANQGSEA. The CDR3 nucleotides are TGCAGCGTTGATCAATGGGGGGGCAGTGAGCAGTTCTTC. It specifies CSVDQWGGSEQFF.

As concerns this clone: Other DNA sequences of this sample code for an identical CDR3. The V call is TRBV7-2, the J call TRBJ1-2; 9 bases are a match to TRBD1. Trimming removed 1 base from V and 0 bases from J; junction bases left unmatched: 0. CDR1 and CDR2 (germline): SGHTA, FQGNSA. The CDR3 has 15 amino acids. The CDR3: CASSLGTGANYGYTF. CDR3 coding DNA: TGTGCCAGCAGCTTAGGGACAGGGGCTAACTATGGCTACACCTTC.

This chain joins TRBV18 and TRBJ2-3; 10 bases agree with TRBD2. This CDR3 comprises 15 residues. J was trimmed by 11 bases and V by 1 base; bases with no gene match: 9. Germline V CDR1 and CDR2: KGHSH, LQKENI. The CDR3 is CASSPRRLAGELQYF. The CDR3 DNA reads as TGTGCCAGCTCACCACGGCGGCTAGCGGGGGAGCTGCAGTATTTT.

The CDR3: CAWRSSNGGAWDTQYF. DNA of the CDR3: TGTGCCTGGAGGTCCTCCAACGGGGGGGCCTGGGATACGCAGTATTTT. The chain combines TRBV30 with TRBJ2-3; 8 nucleotides match TRBD2. Germline CDR1 and CDR2: GTSNPN and SVGIG (reference sequence). Unmatched junction bases numbered 14, after V lost 3 bases and J lost 6 bases. CDR3 length: 16 amino acids.

The rearrangement uses TRBV12-3 or TRBV12-4 and TRBJ1-2; 8 nucleotides align to TRBD1. The CDR3 extends over 13 amino acids. J lost 6 bases, V lost 6 bases, and 6 bases had no gene match. CDR3 bases: TGTGCCAGCAGGAGGGACAGGCGCCATGGCTACACCTTC. Its translation is CASRRDRRHGYTF.

This chain joins TRBV5-1 and TRBJ2-7, with a possible D match to TRBD1 (5 bases). The CDR3 is 14 amino acids. With 4 bases removed from V and 5 bases from J, the gap between germline ends came to 16 bases. Germline assignment: CDR1 SGHRS and CDR2 YFSETQ. The CDR3 DNA sequence: TGCGCCAGCAGCCTGACCCAGGGAAACCACGAGCAGTACTTC. This codes for CASSLTQGNHEQYF.

The chain is built from TRBV7-2 and TRBJ1-3; D call uncertain. Trimming removed 1 base at V and 0 bases at J, with 7 bases between. CDR1 is SGHTA, CDR2 FQGNSA, per germline. This CDR3 contains 15 residues. CDR3 DNA: TGTGCCAGCAGCTTAGAGGAGTTCTCTGGAAACACCATATATTTT. Amino acids: CASSLEEFSGNTIYF.

The gene calls are TRBV4-2 and TRBJ2-3; 9 nucleotides agree with TRBD2. Germline CDR1 reads LGHNA; CDR2 reads YNFKEQ. V was pared by 6 bases and J by 4 bases, with 11 bases of the junction left unmatched. This CDR3 has 16 amino acids. In DNA form, the CDR3 reads TGTGCCAGCAGGATCATGGCGGGGGGGGTCCCAGATACGCAGTATTTT. Amino acids: CASRIMAGGVPDTQYF.

This sequence joins TRBV24-1 and TRBJ2-1; 12 positions agree with TRBD2. The CDR3 loop spans 20 amino acids. Germline V lookup: CDR1 KGHDR, CDR2 SFDVKD. V trimming: 4 bases; J trimming: 1 base; junction bases outside the gene matches: 13. CDR3 DNA sequence: TGTGCCACCAGTGAGACGTCGGGACGAGGGACTAGCGGGTCCTACAATGAGCAGTTCTTC. This encodes CATSETSGRGTSGSYNEQFF.

The chain recombines TRBV7-9 with TRBJ2-7; the match to TRBD1 covers 7 bases. The J segment lost 5 bases and the V segment lost 5 bases, leaving 6 bases of the junction unmatched. This CDR3 contains 13 residues. Germline assignment: CDR1 SEHNR and CDR2 FQNEAQ (reference sequence). The CDR3 DNA reads TGTGCCAGCAGCCGGGGCGACAGGGACGAGCAGTACTTC. It codes for CASSRGDRDEQYF.

This rearrangement joins TRBV19 to TRBJ1-2; D might be TRBD1 (6 bases). V was pared by 7 bases and J by 8 bases, with 17 bases between. The CDR3 is 13 residues long. In germline, CDR1 is LNHDA, CDR2 SQIVND (reference sequence). The CDR3 DNA reads TGTGCCAGTATCGCAGGGGCCGTGGGAGGCTACACCTTC. It translates to CASIAGAVGGYTF.

The chain combines TRBV19 with TRBJ1-1; D is perhaps TRBD1 (6 bases). Per the germline V gene, CDR1 is LNHDA and CDR2 is SQIVND (reference sequence). Between the trimmed V and J ends, which lost 2 bases and 5 bases, there was a span of 12 bases. This CDR3 region has 14 residues. CDR3 sequence (DNA): TGTGCCAGTAGTATATACAGGGACGGGACTGAAGCTTTCTTT. Translated: CASSIYRDGTEAFF.

CDR3 in amino acids: CASSRSMAAGGQPLHF. Written as DNA, the CDR3 is TGTGCCAGCTCTAGATCGATGGCGGCAGGGGGACAACCCCTCCACTTT. V is TRBV11-2 and J is TRBJ1-6, with 7 bases matching TRBD1. V was pared by 8 bases and J by 12 bases, with 19 bases of the junction left unmatched. The CDR3 totals 16 residues. The germline V gene has CDR1 SGHAT and CDR2 FQNNGV.

The CDR3 bases are TGTGCCTGGAGGGGCAGGGGGCACACAGATACGCAGTATTTT. Its translation: CAWRGRGHTDTQYF. This chain links TRBV30 with TRBJ2-3; TRBD1 matches 8 bases. The V segment lost 3 bases and the J segment 2 bases; nucleotides outside the gene matches: 4. Per germline, CDR1 GTSNPN and CDR2 SVGIG (reference sequence). The CDR3 consists of 14 residues.

This chain joins TRBV19 and TRBJ1-1; the match to TRBD1 covers 10 bases. CDR1 and CDR2 from the germline V gene are LNHDA and SQIVND (reference sequence). V lost 5 bases, J lost 0 bases, and 15 bases stayed unmatched. The CDR3 is 19 amino acids. CDR3 in DNA: TGTGCCAGTAGTGTCGGACAGGGGGGCCAATGGATTATGAACACTGAAGCTTTCTTT. Translating gives CASSVGQGGQWIMNTEAFF. The full variable domain, with the rest looked up from reference TRBV19 and TRBJ1-1, is DGGITQSPKYLFRKEGQNVTLSCEQNLNHDAMYWYRQDPGQGLRLIYYSQIVNDFQKGDIAEGYSVSREKKESFPLTVTSAQKNPTAFYLCASSVGQGGQWIMNTEAFFGQGTRLTVV.

The chain is built from TRBV5-4 and TRBJ1-1; no clear D gene. The V end was cut by 0 bases, the J end by 1 base, with 7 bases between. Germline CDR1 reads SGHNT; CDR2 reads YYREEE (reference sequence). This CDR3 spans 14 amino acids. DNA of the CDR3: TGTGCCAGCAGCTTGGACAACAGGAACACTGAAGCTTTCTTT. Its translation: CASSLDNRNTEAFF.

CDR3: CASSEAPLGTGELFF. DNA for the CDR3: TGTGCCAGCAGTGAAGCCCCACTAGGCACCGGGGAGCTGTTTTTT. The V and J genes are TRBV2 and TRBJ2-2; TRBD2 is a possible D gene (5 bases). The CDR3 runs 15 residues. The V end was cut by 0 bases, the J end by 4 bases, with 9 bases between. Germline V CDR1 and CDR2: SNHLY, FYNNEI.

The CDR3 protein is CASSLEGWRGSSYEQYF. In nucleotides, the CDR3 is TGCGCCAGCAGCTTGGAAGGATGGCGGGGGAGCTCCTACGAGCAGTACTTC. This rearrangement joins TRBV5-1 to TRBJ2-7; 7 bases line up with TRBD2. V shed 0 bases and J 0 bases; nucleotides not matched to a gene: 9. From germline, CDR1 is SGHRS and CDR2 YFSETQ. The CDR3 is 17 residues long.

Many counts were recorded for this clone. This rearrangement joins TRBV7-8 to TRBJ1-1; TRBD1 matches 7 bases. This CDR3 has 18 residues. Trimming cost V 0 bases and J 0 bases; bases outside gene matches: 10. Germline V gene lookup returns CDR1 SGHVS and CDR2 FQNEAQ. Written as DNA, the CDR3 is TGTGCCAGCAGCTTAGCCCTGGGACAGAGGGGGATGAACACTGAAGCTTTCTTT. Protein product: CASSLALGQRGMNTEAFF.